This T cell receptor beta chain originates from a study of beta chain features in type 1 diabetes. General study results and limits: Fewer insertions but more deletions were seen at VDJ junctions in type 1 diabetes patients. Any role of HLA type in TCRB rearrangement remained unresolved here.

Notes on this clone: Antigen unknown.

The authors reverse transcribed all of the isolated RNA, so sequencing captured expressed TCRB transcripts. The protocol was immunoSEQ multiplex PCR, while the TCRdb copy is restricted to in-frame clones and leaves out a portion. This table has more than 150,000 clones, approximately 10% appearing once. The CDR3 loop spans 15 amino acids. Germline V lookup: CDR1 LGHNA, CDR2 YSLEER. V was shortened by 0 bases and J by 0 bases, with 8 bases between the two germline ends. The chain is built from TRBV4-3 and TRBJ1-2; D ambiguous. The sequence derives from a man younger than 35 in good health. Sequencing was done on a sample of central memory CD4+ T cells from blood. The CDR3 bases are TGCGCCAGCAGCCAAGATGGGCGGACTAACTATGGCTACACCTTC. Its protein is CASSQDGRTNYGYTF.